What follows are 6 T cell receptor beta chains derived from one specimen sequenced in a study of CD8 T cells in ankylosing spondylitis (dated 2017 in TCRdb). Library preparation was by 5' RACE. These reads were obtained on an Illumina HiSeq 2500. TCRdb trimmed the raw reads at Q25, called clones with MiXCR and kept productive beta chains. All rows with the same CDR3 protein become a single entry with the most common DNA and genes. A total of 250,000 or so distinct CDR3 sequences appear in this sample, more than 15% of them only once. The leading ten clones occupy around 30% of the sample. Sequenced: blood, either unsorted or a sorted T cell fraction (not recorded which). The receptors stem from a male donor with ankylosing spondylitis or in good health (not recorded which).

This clonotype was found many times. The chain has TRBV6-5 and TRBJ2-5, with 9 bases that match TRBD1. This CDR3 has 15 amino acids. The ends lost 2 bases at V and 1 base at J; junction bases unmatched: 2. CDR1 and CDR2 from the germline V gene are MNHEY and SVGAGI. CDR3 amino acids: CASSYDRGSQETQYF. In nucleotides, the CDR3 is TGTGCCAGCAGTTACGACAGGGGGAGCCAAGAGACCCAGTACTTC.

In this sample, this clonotype turned up many times. This sequence joins TRBV6-1 and TRBJ1-2; 7 bases map to TRBD1. Germline values: CDR1 MNHNS, CDR2 SASEGT. The J segment lost 3 bases and the V segment lost 2 bases, leaving 12 bases of the junction unmatched. The CDR3 has 17 residues. The CDR3 coding sequence is TGTGCCAGCAGTGAAACTTTATCGGGACAGCAAGACTATGGCTACACCTTC. Translating gives CASSETLSGQQDYGYTF.

This sequence joins TRBV4-1 and TRBJ2-7; 9 bases are shared with TRBD2. Looked up from germline, CDR1 is MGHRA and CDR2 is YSYEKL. This CDR3 is 18 amino acids long. The junction had 19 bases not matched to a gene; V was cut back by 4 bases and J by 6 bases. CDR3 DNA sequence: TGCGCCAGCAGCCTGGTGGTGGAAGCGGGAGGTTTCAAGGGCGAGCAGTACTTC. This codes for CASSLVVEAGGFKGEQYF.

This rearrangement joins TRBV5-6 to TRBJ1-5; 12 positions agree with TRBD1. The CDR3 sequence is 18 residues long. Germline CDR1 reads SGHDT; CDR2 reads YYEEEE. The V and J ends lost 3 bases and 1 base, in that order; junction bases with no gene match: 8. The CDR3 reads CASSWGQGARQSNQPQHF. CDR3 coding DNA: TGTGCCAGCAGCTGGGGACAGGGGGCTCGGCAGAGCAATCAGCCCCAGCATTTT.

V gene TRBV12-5 combines with J gene TRBJ2-2, with TRBD1 matching 7 bases. In germline, CDR1 is LGHNT, CDR2 FRNRAP. The CDR3 is 13 amino acids. The trim removed 6 bases at V and 6 bases at J, leaving 4 bases unmatched. The CDR3 sequence: CASGQGGPGELFF. Written as DNA, the CDR3 is TGTGCTAGTGGACAAGGGGGCCCCGGGGAGCTGTTTTTT.

This clonotype was picked up many times. One end of the junction fails to match germline, which may point to a read error. The chain employs TRBV7-9 and TRBJ2-6; D may be TRBD1 (5 bases). CDR1 is SEHNR and CDR2 is FQNEAQ in the germline V gene (reference sequence). This CDR3 spans 15 amino acids. The DNA of the CDR3 is TGCGCCAGCAGCTTGAGACAGTCTGGGGCCAACGTCCTGACTTTC. Encoded protein: CASSLRQSGANVLTF.